The 28 T cell receptor beta chains in this list originate from one sample, sequenced in a study. Assay: immunoSEQ multiplex PCR; the TCRdb copy retains only in-frame clones and omits some. The table records around 50,000 clones, over 90% of them present only once. Source material: PBMCs. These receptors originate from a man aged 35 to 55 with rheumatoid arthritis.

The table lists this clone with a few counts. The CDR3, as DNA: TGTGCCAGCAGTTACTCAAACAGGCCTAACACTGAAGCTTTCTTT. Amino acid sequence: CASSYSNRPNTEAFF. This chain links TRBV6-5 with TRBJ1-1, with D possibly being TRBD1 (5 bases). The CDR3 runs 15 residues. The germline V gene has CDR1 MNHEY and CDR2 SVGAGI. The V end was cut by 0 bases, the J end by 2 bases, with 10 bases between.

V usage is TRBV11-2 and J usage is TRBJ2-5; a possible D gene is TRBD1 (7 bases). Germline V CDR1 and CDR2: SGHAT, FQNNGV. V gave up 0 bases and J gave up 5 bases, with 13 bases separating them. CDR3 length equals 15 residues. The CDR3 DNA reads TGTGCCAGCAGCTTAGACCAGGGGGGCGGGGAGACCCAGTACTTC. Its protein is CASSLDQGGGETQYF.

The chain recombines TRBV6-2 or TRBV6-3 with TRBJ2-1, with D possibly matching TRBD1 (6 bases). CDR3 length: 16 residues. V was cut by 5 bases and J by 6 bases, with 20 bases left in between. Germline values: CDR1 MNHEY, CDR2 SVGEGT. CDR3 residues: CASSLPDRSFGNEQFF. The CDR3 nucleotides are TGTGCCAGCAGTCTACCCGACAGGTCTTTTGGCAATGAGCAGTTCTTC.

The rearrangement uses TRBV10-3 and TRBJ2-7; no definite D call. Between the trimmed V and J ends, which lost 0 bases and 2 bases, there was a span of 11 bases. CDR3 length equals 15 residues. Germline V CDR1 and CDR2: ENHRY, SYGVKD. The DNA of the CDR3 is TGTGCCATCAGTGAGTCGGGTGGTAACCCCTACGAGCAGTACTTC. Translating it yields CAISESGGNPYEQYF.

The chain recombines TRBV6-5 with TRBJ2-3; either TRBD1 or TRBD2 may fit D (5 bases each). The CDR3 loop spans 15 amino acids. Germline V lookup: CDR1 MNHEY, CDR2 SVGAGI. V lost 5 bases, J lost 2 bases, and 14 bases lay in between. The CDR3 here is CASSNRDAATDTQYF. CDR3 DNA sequence: TGTGCCAGCAGTAACCGGGACGCCGCCACAGATACGCAGTATTTT.

V and J are TRBV24-1 and TRBJ2-7; D may be TRBD2 (6 bases). This CDR3 region has 14 residues. CDR1 and CDR2 (germline): KGHDR, SFDVKD. V shed 7 bases and J shed 5 bases, with 17 bases lying between them. CDR3 protein: CATSAHGGFDEQYF. The CDR3 nucleotides are TGTGCCACCAGCGCCCACGGGGGTTTTGACGAGCAGTACTTC.

This sequence joins TRBV12-3 or TRBV12-4 and TRBJ1-2; a possible D gene is TRBD1 (5 bases). V dropped 5 bases and J dropped 5 bases, with 12 bases sitting between them. This CDR3 contains 13 residues. The CDR3 protein is CASSPQTAYGYTF. DNA for the CDR3: TGTGCCAGCAGTCCACAGACAGCTTATGGCTACACCTTC.

On this clone: One end of the junction varies from germline; a read error may be responsible. V usage is TRBV28 and J usage is TRBJ1-1; D unclear. Germline V CDR1 and CDR2: MDHEN, SYDVKM. The CDR3 loop spans 12 amino acids. The CDR3: CASSLGGTEALF. CDR3 bases: TGTGCCAGCAGTTTAGGTGGCACTGAAGCCCTCTTT.

V gene TRBV30 combines with J gene TRBJ1-1, with D maybe TRBD1 (5 bases). The ends were cut back, 1 base at V and 5 bases at J, with 8 bases in the middle. CDR1 and CDR2 from the germline V gene are GTSNPN and SVGIG (reference sequence). The CDR3 has 12 residues. The CDR3 sequence is CAWSARVTEAFF. CDR3 nucleotide sequence: TGTGCCTGGAGTGCCAGGGTTACTGAAGCTTTCTTT.

CDR3 protein: CATSRSDRGNTEAFF. As DNA, the CDR3 is TGTGCCACCAGCAGATCGGACAGGGGGAACACTGAAGCTTTCTTT. The V call is TRBV15, the J call TRBJ1-1; 9 positions agree with TRBD1. The V gene end was trimmed by 2 bases and the J gene end by 1 base; junction bases not matched to a gene: 2. CDR3 length equals 15 residues. Looked up from germline, CDR1 is LNHNV and CDR2 is YYDKDF (reference sequence).

The chain recombines TRBV2 with TRBJ1-2, with a tentative D call TRBD1 (6 bases). Germline CDR1 is SNHLY and CDR2 is FYNNEI. V lost 1 base and J lost 8, with 14 bases in between. This CDR3 region has 14 residues. The CDR3 here is CASSEDRDWLGYTF. The CDR3 region has the DNA TGTGCCAGCAGTGAAGACAGGGATTGGCTCGGCTACACCTTC.

The V and J genes are TRBV7-2 and TRBJ1-5; the D gene is possibly TRBD1 (5 bases). There are 18 residues in the CDR3. Trimming took 5 bases from V and 0 from J, leaving 20 bases between them. Germline V lookup: CDR1 SGHTA, CDR2 FQGNSA. As DNA, the CDR3 is TGTGCCAGCAGCCTAGAGGTTACCTGGGGGTATAGCAATCAGCCCCAGCATTTT. It specifies CASSLEVTWGYSNQPQHF.

The chain is built from TRBV11-2 and TRBJ2-6; D call uncertain. From germline, CDR1 is SGHAT and CDR2 FQNNGV. V dropped 7 bases and J dropped 0 bases, with 22 bases sitting between them. There are 19 residues in the CDR3. CDR3 in amino acids: CASTLTPPFRLSGANVLTF. The CDR3 nucleotides are TGTGCCAGCACCCTAACCCCCCCATTTAGGCTCTCTGGGGCCAACGTCCTGACTTTC.

The rearrangement links TRBV4-3 to TRBJ1-1, with D possibly TRBD1 on 5 matching bases. Deletions cut 1 base from V and 1 base from J, with 16 bases between. CDR3 length equals 17 residues. Germline CDR1 reads LGHNA; CDR2 reads YSLEER. DNA of the CDR3: TGCGCCAGCAGCCAAGGGGCCCTAGGACACGAGAACACTGAAGCTTTCTTT. The encoded protein is CASSQGALGHENTEAFF.

The chain links TRBV4-1 to TRBJ1-2; tentatively, D is TRBD1 (5 bases). The CDR3 has 13 residues. V was cut by 3 bases and J by 5 bases, with 10 bases left in between. Per the germline V gene, CDR1 is MGHRA and CDR2 is YSYEKL. CDR3 DNA: TGCGCCAGCAGCCAGGCCGGGGGTTATGGCTACACCTTC. This gives the protein CASSQAGGYGYTF.

The chain links TRBV29-1 to TRBJ2-7, with D possibly being TRBD1 (5 bases). Germline loops: CDR1 SQVTM, CDR2 ANQGSEA. CDR3 length: 13 amino acids. V lost 0 bases to trimming and J lost 0 bases, with 6 bases between them. The CDR3 loop is CSVEDRASYEQYF. In DNA, the CDR3 is TGCAGCGTTGAAGACAGGGCCTCCTACGAGCAGTACTTC.

This rearrangement joins TRBV27 to TRBJ1-1; a weak D match, TRBD1 (5 bases). The CDR3 contains 11 residues. From germline, CDR1 is MNHEY and CDR2 SMNVEV (reference sequence). The ends were cut back, 8 bases at V and 6 bases at J, with 10 bases in the middle. The CDR3 DNA sequence: TGTGCCAGCCAGCAGGGCTCTGAAGCTTTCTTT. It yields the protein CASQQGSEAFF.

This clone has more than one count but fewer than ten. The chain has TRBV19 and TRBJ1-1; TRBD1 matches at 7 bases. V trimming: 1 base; J trimming: 4 bases; junction bases outside the gene matches: 6. The CDR3 extends over 15 amino acids. CDR1 and CDR2 (germline): LNHDA, SQIVND (reference sequence). The CDR3 sequence: CASSIGTGVPTEAFF. The CDR3 DNA reads TGTGCCAGTAGTATAGGTACAGGGGTCCCCACTGAAGCTTTCTTT.

V is TRBV19 and J is TRBJ1-6; D unclear. The germline V gene has CDR1 LNHDA and CDR2 SQIVND (reference sequence). This CDR3 has 13 amino acids. V was clipped by 6 bases and J by 7 bases, with 10 bases between them. The CDR3 spells CASRAGYNSPLHF. The CDR3 nucleotides read TGTGCCAGTAGGGCGGGTTACAATTCACCCCTCCACTTT.

The rearrangement links TRBV24-1 to TRBJ2-5, with 9 bases matching TRBD1. The CDR3 spans 15 residues. CDR1 and CDR2 (germline): KGHDR, SFDVKD. The V and J ends lost 3 bases and 4 bases, in that order; junction bases with no gene match: 5. CDR3 in amino acids: CATSDPRTGVETQYF. The CDR3 coding sequence is TGTGCCACCAGTGATCCCCGGACAGGGGTAGAGACCCAGTACTTC.

The chain employs TRBV9 and TRBJ1-2; no clear D gene. The germline gives CDR1 SGDLS, CDR2 YYNGEE. V gave up 0 bases and J gave up 4 bases, with 19 bases separating them. This CDR3 contains 17 residues. The CDR3 DNA reads TGTGCCAGCAGCGTAGGGGCGATACCGATTTCTGGCTATGGCTACACCTTC. This codes for CASSVGAIPISGYGYTF.

The chain uses TRBV3-1 (or the pseudogene TRBV3-2) and TRBJ1-4; D is perhaps TRBD1 (5 bases). The V end lost 4 bases, the J end lost 6 bases, and 15 bases lay between the germline ends. Germline CDR1 is LGHDT and CDR2 is YNNKEL (reference sequence). This CDR3 has 15 residues. Written as DNA, the CDR3 is TGTGCCAGCAGCCCCGGGGGGGGGTTCGATGAAAAACTGTTTTTT. This gives the protein CASSPGGGFDEKLFF.

V is TRBV18 and J is TRBJ1-3; a weak D match, TRBD1 (6 bases). The V gene lost 4 bases and the J gene lost 1 base, with 11 bases spanning the gap. Germline V gene sequence: CDR1 KGHSH, CDR2 LQKENI. The CDR3 loop spans 15 amino acids. The chain's CDR3 is CASSLSDRSGNTIYF. In nucleotides, the CDR3 is TGTGCCAGCTCACTATCCGACAGGTCTGGAAACACCATATATTTT. Drawing the rest from reference TRBV18 and TRBJ1-3, the complete variable domain is NAGVMQNPRHLVRRRGQEARLRCSPMKGHSHVYWYRQLPEEGLKFMVYLQKENIIDESGMPKERFSAEFPKEGPSILRIQQVVRGDSAAYFCASSLSDRSGNTIYFGEGSWLTVV.

This clone was seen more than once but under ten times. The chain recombines TRBV18 with TRBJ1-5, with D maybe TRBD1 (5 bases). CDR1 and CDR2 from the germline V gene are KGHSH and LQKENI. The CDR3 contains 15 residues. Trimming took off 3 bases at V and 5 bases at J, with 14 bases between the two ends. CDR3 region: CASSPPGGRDQPQHF. The CDR3 DNA reads TGTGCCAGCTCACCCCCCGGGGGACGCGATCAGCCCCAGCATTTT.

The rearrangement links TRBV5-1 to TRBJ2-1; 9 bases line up with TRBD1. The junction had 6 bases not matched to a gene; V was cut back by 4 bases and J by 4 bases. The germline V gene encodes CDR1 SGHRS and CDR2 YFSETQ. CDR3 length: 15 residues. The CDR3 DNA follows: TGCGCCAGCAGCCTGGGACAGGGCGGATACAATGAGCAGTTCTTC. The encoded protein is CASSLGQGGYNEQFF.

The rearrangement uses TRBV27 and TRBJ1-1; maybe TRBD1 (5 bases). With 6 bases removed from V and 1 base from J, the gap between germline ends came to 12 bases. This CDR3 region has 14 residues. CDR1 and CDR2 from the germline V gene are MNHEY and SMNVEV (reference sequence). The CDR3 reads CASREGAGNTEAFF. The CDR3 DNA follows: TGTGCCAGCAGGGAAGGGGCTGGGAACACTGAAGCTTTCTTT.

This sequence joins TRBV5-6 and TRBJ2-5, with D perhaps TRBD1 (6 bases). Trimming removed 0 bases from V and 5 bases from J, with 14 bases in between. CDR3 length: 15 amino acids. Germline loops: CDR1 SGHDT, CDR2 YYEEEE. CDR3 sequence reads: CASSLVGALGETQYF. The DNA for the CDR3 is TGTGCCAGCAGCTTGGTGGGGGCACTTGGGGAGACCCAGTACTTC.

The table lists this clone with a count of one. The chain recombines TRBV29-1 with TRBJ2-1; D is uncertain. Germline V gene data show CDR1 as SQVTM and CDR2 as ANQGSEA. This CDR3 comprises 13 residues. The V gene lost 3 bases and the J gene lost 0 bases, with 6 bases spanning the gap. The CDR3 sequence is CSVDSSSYNEQFF. CDR3 sequence (DNA): TGCAGCGTTGACAGTAGCTCCTACAATGAGCAGTTCTTC.